What follows describes a single T cell receptor beta chain. The antigen remains unidentified. The data originate from a study of cytotoxic CD8 clonotypes in ibrutinib-treated CLL. Across the whole study: On average, over 90,000 productive rearrangements and over 250,000 productive templates per sample.

Unmatched junction bases numbered 8, after V lost 2 bases and J lost 4 bases. Germline CDR1 is WNHNN and CDR2 is SYGVQD (reference sequence). The CDR3 is made up of 17 amino acids. Study outcomes and limitations: Higher clonality was seen at ibrutinib response and a return toward baseline at progression. Public clonotypes (which were uncommon) either contracted or remained stable on treatment.

Data came from immunoSEQ multiplex PCR; TCRdb stores just in-frame clones and leaves some out. The sample includes more than 15,000 clones, 81% of them seen just once. Investigators sourced around 1.9 micrograms of genomic DNA from cryopreserved PBMCs for TCR beta libraries. The V and J genes are TRBV10-1 and TRBJ2-1; 10 bases are a match to TRBD2. The specimen was PBMCs, collected before ibrutinib treatment. This receptor was obtained from a human donor with chronic lymphocytic leukemia. The CDR3 bases are TGCGCCAGCAGTGAGAACGATGGACTAGCGGAGTACAATGAGCAGTTCTTC. This sequence encodes CASSENDGLAEYNEQFF.